Listed below are T cell receptor beta chains from one sample, sequenced in a study of T cell changes during pregnancy in multiple sclerosis. Here immunoSEQ multiplex PCR was the method, and the copy in TCRdb shows in-frame clones only, minus some. The sample includes more than 15,000 clones, around nine tenths of them seen just once. This sample comprised CD4+ T cells from peripheral blood mononuclear cells, obtained in the first trimester of pregnancy. These receptor sequences come from a female donor in good health, enrolled as a control in a pregnancy study. CDR3s include the opening cysteine and the closing phenylalanine or tryptophan. A D gene is named only where the DNA matches it firmly. Only part of the rows carry a size: once, few, many, or a class if the clone is expanded.

v_call: TRBV6-5
clone_size: -
d_call: TRBD1
j_call: TRBJ1-4
cdr3_aa: CASSPRQGANEKLFF
cdr3_nt: TGTGCCAGCAGTCCCCGACAGGGAGCTAATGAAAAACTGTTTTTT

v_call: TRBV15
clone_size: -
d_call: TRBD1
j_call: TRBJ2-2
cdr3_aa: CATSRDLVTGGTGELFF
cdr3_nt: TGTGCCACCAGCAGAGATTTAGTGACAGGGGGAACCGGGGAGCTGTTTTTT

v_call: TRBV2
clone_size: -
d_call: -
j_call: TRBJ1-1
cdr3_aa: CASRDTDTNTEAFF
cdr3_nt: TGTGCCAGCAGAGACACGGACACGAACACTGAAGCTTTCTTT

v_call: TRBV20-1
clone_size: -
d_call: TRBD1
j_call: TRBJ1-2
cdr3_aa: CSASNRGGYTF
cdr3_nt: TGCAGTGCTAGTAACAGGGGAGGCTACACCTTC

v_call: TRBV4-3
clone_size: -
d_call: TRBD2
j_call: TRBJ2-1
cdr3_aa: CASSQILTSGGDNEQFF
cdr3_nt: TGCGCCAGCAGCCAGATCTTGACTAGCGGGGGAGACAATGAGCAGTTCTTC

v_call: TRBV30
clone_size: -
d_call: TRBD1
j_call: TRBJ2-7
cdr3_aa: CAWSGQGQYEQYF
cdr3_nt: TGTGCCTGGAGTGGACAGGGGCAGTACGAGCAGTACTTC

v_call: TRBV19
clone_size: -
d_call: TRBD1
j_call: TRBJ1-3
cdr3_aa: CASMGTGDGNTIYF
cdr3_nt: TGTGCCAGTATGGGTACAGGGGATGGAAACACCATATATTTT

v_call: TRBV5-6
clone_size: -
d_call: -
j_call: TRBJ2-3
cdr3_aa: CASSRRDLLRDTQYF
cdr3_nt: TGTGCCAGCAGCAGGAGGGACCTCCTGAGGGATACGCAGTATTTT

v_call: TRBV5-6
clone_size: -
d_call: -
j_call: TRBJ1-1
cdr3_aa: CASSRGQHANTEAFF
cdr3_nt: TGTGCCAGCAGCCGAGGACAGCACGCGAACACTGAAGCTTTCTTT

v_call: TRBV2
clone_size: -
d_call: -
j_call: TRBJ1-2
cdr3_aa: CASSEGTDYGYTF
cdr3_nt: TGTGCCAGCAGTGAAGGGACAGACTATGGCTACACCTTC

v_call: TRBV18
clone_size: -
d_call: -
j_call: TRBJ1-5
cdr3_aa: CASSRTGTRDQPQHF
cdr3_nt: TGTGCCAGCTCACGAACCGGGACAAGAGATCAGCCCCAGCATTTT

v_call: TRBV5-6
clone_size: -
d_call: -
j_call: TRBJ1-2
cdr3_aa: CASSLGGGANYGYTF
cdr3_nt: TGTGCCAGCAGCTTGGGGGGCGGAGCCAACTATGGCTACACCTTC

v_call: TRBV5-4
clone_size: -
d_call: TRBD1
j_call: TRBJ1-1
cdr3_aa: CASGGQGARAFF
cdr3_nt: TGTGCCAGTGGCGGACAGGGGGCGCGGGCTTTCTTT

v_call: TRBV4-1
clone_size: -
d_call: -
j_call: TRBJ1-5
cdr3_aa: CASSVRDSDQPQHF
cdr3_nt: TGCGCCAGCAGCGTCCGGGACTCGGATCAGCCCCAGCATTTT

v_call: TRBV5-6
clone_size: -
d_call: -
j_call: TRBJ1-2
cdr3_aa: CASSLGEVQGYGYTF
cdr3_nt: TGTGCCAGCAGCTTGGGGGAAGTACAGGGCTATGGCTACACCTTC

v_call: TRBV21-1
clone_size: -
d_call: -
j_call: TRBJ2-5
cdr3_aa: CASSKASLQETQYF
cdr3_nt: TGTGCCAGCAGCAAAGCGAGCTTGCAAGAGACCCAGTACTTC

v_call: TRBV27
clone_size: -
d_call: TRBD1
j_call: TRBJ1-1
cdr3_aa: CASSPRGLYTEAFF
cdr3_nt: TGTGCCAGCAGTCCCAGGGGGCTTTACACTGAAGCTTTCTTT

v_call: TRBV25-1
clone_size: few
d_call: TRBD1
j_call: TRBJ1-2
cdr3_aa: CASKPWGQGYGYTF
cdr3_nt: TGTGCCAGCAAGCCGTGGGGACAGGGGTATGGCTACACCTTC

v_call: TRBV2
clone_size: -
d_call: -
j_call: TRBJ1-1
cdr3_aa: CASSERWNTEAFF
cdr3_nt: TGTGCCAGCAGTGAACGGTGGAACACTGAAGCTTTCTTT

v_call: TRBV2
clone_size: -
d_call: -
j_call: TRBJ2-5
cdr3_aa: CASSVGAETQYF
cdr3_nt: TGTGCCAGCAGTGTCGGTGCGGAGACCCAGTACTTC

v_call: TRBV4-1
clone_size: -
d_call: -
j_call: TRBJ2-7
cdr3_aa: CASSPQRLVSSYEQYF
cdr3_nt: TGCGCCAGCAGCCCTCAGCGGCTAGTGAGCTCCTACGAGCAGTACTTC

v_call: TRBV25-1
clone_size: -
d_call: -
j_call: TRBJ2-7
cdr3_aa: CASGEWEQYF
cdr3_nt: TGTGCCAGCGGGGAGTGGGAGCAGTACTTC